Each of the 7 T cell receptor beta chains below was sequenced from the same sample in a study of blood T cell repertoires in COVID-19. Sequencing used immunoSEQ multiplex PCR; TCRdb keeps in-frame clones, though not all of them. Counted here are approximately 190,000 clones, under 90% occurring once; the ten biggest clones make up approximately 14%. Specimen: peripheral blood. The source of these receptors is a man aged 30-40 years with active or convalescent COVID-19.

V usage is TRBV27 and J usage is TRBJ1-3; D is possibly TRBD1 (6 bases). V lost 6 bases, J lost 0 bases, and 9 bases lay in between. In germline, CDR1 is MNHEY, CDR2 SMNVEV (reference sequence). The CDR3 length is 14 residues. The CDR3 nucleotides read TGTGCCAGCAGCACAGGGTACTCTGGAAACACCATATATTTT. Encoded protein: CASSTGYSGNTIYF.

The V gene is TRBV9, the J gene TRBJ1-2; 7 nucleotides match TRBD1. The CDR3 contains 15 residues. Germline trimming cut 0 bases from V and 5 bases from J; bases unmatched to any gene: 7. Germline V CDR1 and CDR2: SGDLS, YYNGEE. The chain's CDR3 is CASSVDGTDLYGYTF. CDR3 nucleotide sequence: TGTGCCAGCAGCGTAGATGGGACAGATCTTTATGGCTACACCTTC.

The chain couples TRBV30 to TRBJ1-4; TRBD1 aligns across 10 bases. CDR3 length: 18 amino acids. Germline V gives CDR1 GTSNPN, CDR2 SVGIG (reference sequence). With V trimmed by 3 bases and J by 5 bases, 15 bases remained unmatched. The CDR3: CAWSDRGQAPFSNEKLFF. The CDR3, as DNA: TGTGCCTGGAGCGACAGGGGGCAGGCACCCTTTTCAAATGAAAAACTGTTTTTT.

In this sample, this clone turned up once. In nucleotides, the CDR3 is TGTGCCAGCAGTTTATTGGGGGCTAGGACTGAAGCTTTCTTT. This translates into CASSLLGARTEAFF. The rearrangement uses TRBV27 and TRBJ1-1; D possibly corresponds to TRBD1 (6 bases). Germline V gene lookup returns CDR1 MNHEY and CDR2 SMNVEV (reference sequence). The CDR3 length is 14 residues. V was shortened by 1 base and J by 5 bases, with 11 bases between the two germline ends.

The rearrangement uses TRBV24-1 and TRBJ2-3; 7 positions agree with TRBD2. Germline-derived CDR1 and CDR2 are KGHDR and SFDVKD. After removal of 4 bases from V and 4 bases from J, the junction contained 7 bases not matched to a gene. This CDR3 has 15 residues. The chain's CDR3 is CATSESGTIADTQYF. In DNA, the CDR3 is TGTGCCACCAGTGAGTCCGGGACTATTGCAGATACGCAGTATTTT.

This chain connects TRBV2 to TRBJ1-1, with TRBD1 matching 8 bases. Germline assignment: CDR1 SNHLY and CDR2 FYNNEI. J was trimmed by 0 bases and V by 4 bases; bases with no gene match: 10. This CDR3 region has 17 residues. CDR3 nucleotide sequence: TGTGCCAGCAGTGGAGATCGCGACAGGGGTATGAACACTGAAGCTTTCTTT. Translating gives CASSGDRDRGMNTEAFF.

The chain couples TRBV6-5 to TRBJ1-6; D unclear. Looked up from germline, CDR1 is MNHEY and CDR2 is SVGAGI. CDR3 length equals 15 residues. V lost 7 bases, J lost 0 bases, and 10 bases lay in between. As DNA, the CDR3 is TGTGCCAGCACCAGAGACAACTCCTATAATTCACCCCTCCACTTT. This encodes CASTRDNSYNSPLHF.